This note documents a single TCR beta chain sequence. Seattle researchers signed up patients amid active infection and tracked them longitudinally. Authors' processing steps: Researchers report that nucleated cell counts were estimated from reference gene primer amplification. Assay: immunoSEQ multiplex PCR; the TCRdb copy retains only in-frame clones and omits some. The DNA was the basis for D and trimming; V, J and clone size are from that table. The repertoire includes approximately 160,000 clones, 85% to 95% of them detected once, and 2% sits in the top ten. Trimming took 2 bases from V and 6 from J; bases not matched to a gene: 8. Germline-derived CDR1 and CDR2 are MNHEY and SMNVEV (reference sequence). The CDR3 runs 16 residues. This entry comes from a study of blood T cell repertoires in COVID-19. Overall study context: Specimens from acute and convalescent COVID-19 originated in the United States, Italy and Spain. PBMCs, B-cell-depleted T cells, or T cells provided the cDNA or gDNA that made up the material.

This sequence was found in a woman aged 60-75 years with COVID-19, enrolled during active disease. Specimen: peripheral blood. The chain links TRBV27 to TRBJ2-2; 8 positions agree with TRBD1. Here the CDR3 DNA reads TGTGCCAGCAGTTTAATTGGACAGGGCGACCCCGGGGAGCTGTTTTTT. As protein: CASSLIGQGDPGELFF.